Listed below are T cell receptor beta chains from one sample, sequenced in a study of CD8 T cells in ankylosing spondylitis. TCRdb ran MiXCR on the 5' RACE reads and lists one entry per CDR3 protein. Of 300,000 to 350,000 distinct CDR3 sequences in the sample, around 20% were seen once. Sequencing was performed on blood, either unsorted or a sorted T cell fraction (not recorded which). These receptors originate from a female donor with ankylosing spondylitis or in good health (not recorded which). Each CDR3 is given with its conserved first and last residue. The D gene is left open where the match is weak. Clone size is stated in some rows and not others, as once, few, many or a class when expanded.

clone_size	cdr3_length	d_call	v_call	j_call	cdr3_nt	cdr3_aa
few	13	NA	TRBV12-3/TRBV12-4	TRBJ2-5	TGTGCCAGCAGTTTTTCTGTGATCGAGACCCAGTACTTC	CASSFSVIETQYF
few	14	NA	TRBV28	TRBJ2-1	TGTGCCAGCATGGAGGGAGGCCGATACAATGAGCAGTTCTTC	CASMEGGRYNEQFF
NA	13	NA	TRBV20-1	TRBJ1-5	TGCAGTGCTAGACAGACCCTCAATCAGCCCCAGCATTTT	CSARQTLNQPQHF
few	17	TRBD1	TRBV10-3	TRBJ1-1	TGTGCCATCAGTGAGACAGGGGGAGCCACAAGAGACACTGAAGCTTTCTTT	CAISETGGATRDTEAFF
NA	14	NA	TRBV27	TRBJ2-3	TGTGCCAGCAGTTCTTATGAAGGTACAGATACGCAGTATTTT	CASSSYEGTDTQYF
once	13	NA	TRBV20-1	TRBJ2-7	TGCAGTGCTAGGGACTCCATTTCCTACGAGCAGTACTTC	CSARDSISYEQYF
few	15	TRBD2	TRBV20-1	TRBJ2-3	TGCAGTGCTAGGGGGATAGCGGGAATCACAGATACGCAGTATTTT	CSARGIAGITDTQYF
NA	16	TRBD2	TRBV7-2	TRBJ2-3	TGTGCCACCCCACATCTAAAACTAGCGGAAACAGATACGCAGTATTTT	CATPHLKLAETDTQYF
few	11	NA	TRBV29-1	TRBJ1-1	TGCAGCGTTGAAGATGGGACTGAAGCTTTCTTT	CSVEDGTEAFF
NA	14	TRBD1	TRBV19	TRBJ2-5	TGTGCCAGTAAAGAGACAGGGGGCGCCGAGACCCAGTACTTC	CASKETGGAETQYF
NA	14	NA	TRBV4-1	TRBJ2-1	TGCGCCAGCAGCCGGGCCAGTCTTCGCGATGAGCAGTTCTTC	CASSRASLRDEQFF
many	11	NA	TRBV7-9	TRBJ2-1	TGTGCCAGCAGCCTCATATTCGTTGTGTTCTTC	CASSLIFVVFF